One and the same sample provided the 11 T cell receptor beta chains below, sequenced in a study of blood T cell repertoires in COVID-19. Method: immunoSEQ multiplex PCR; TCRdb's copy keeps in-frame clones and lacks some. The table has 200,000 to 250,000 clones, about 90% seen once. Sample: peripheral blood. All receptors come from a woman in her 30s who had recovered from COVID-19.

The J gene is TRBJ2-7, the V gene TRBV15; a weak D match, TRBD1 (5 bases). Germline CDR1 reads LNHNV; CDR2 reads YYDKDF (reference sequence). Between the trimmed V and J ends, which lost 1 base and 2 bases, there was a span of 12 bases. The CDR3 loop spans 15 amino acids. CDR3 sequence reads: CATSRVLGDTYEQYF. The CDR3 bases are TGTGCCACCAGCAGAGTGTTAGGGGATACCTACGAGCAGTACTTC.

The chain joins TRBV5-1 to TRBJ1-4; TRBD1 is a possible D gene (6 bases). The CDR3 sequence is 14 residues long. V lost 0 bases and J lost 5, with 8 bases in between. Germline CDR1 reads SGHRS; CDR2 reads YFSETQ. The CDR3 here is CASSLGGRNEKLFF. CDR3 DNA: TGCGCCAGCAGCTTGGGGGGGCGAAATGAAAAACTGTTTTTT.

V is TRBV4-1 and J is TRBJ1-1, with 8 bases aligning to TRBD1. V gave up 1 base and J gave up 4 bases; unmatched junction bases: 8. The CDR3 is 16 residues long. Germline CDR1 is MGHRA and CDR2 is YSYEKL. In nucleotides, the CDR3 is TGCGCCAGCAGCCAAGCCCCAGGGGGCGCGAGCACTGAAGCTTTCTTT. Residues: CASSQAPGGASTEAFF.

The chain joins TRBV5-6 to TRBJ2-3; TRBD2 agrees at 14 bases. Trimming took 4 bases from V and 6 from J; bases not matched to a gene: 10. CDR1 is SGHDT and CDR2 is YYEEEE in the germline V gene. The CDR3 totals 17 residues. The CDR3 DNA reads TGTGCCAGCAGCATCCAACTGACTAGCGGGGGGGCGGATACGCAGTATTTT. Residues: CASSIQLTSGGADTQYF.

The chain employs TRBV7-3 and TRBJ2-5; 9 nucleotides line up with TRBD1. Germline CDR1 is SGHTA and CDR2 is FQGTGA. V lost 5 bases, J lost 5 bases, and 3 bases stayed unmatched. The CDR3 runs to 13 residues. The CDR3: CASSLGQGETQYF. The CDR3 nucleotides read TGTGCCAGCAGCCTCGGACAGGGGGAGACCCAGTACTTC. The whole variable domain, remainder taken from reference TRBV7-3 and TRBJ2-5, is GAGVSQTPSNKVTEKGKYVELRCDPISGHTALYWYRQSLGQGPEFLIYFQGTGAADDSGLPNDRFFAVRPEGSVSTLKIQRTERGDSAVYLCASSLGQGETQYFGPGTRLLVL.

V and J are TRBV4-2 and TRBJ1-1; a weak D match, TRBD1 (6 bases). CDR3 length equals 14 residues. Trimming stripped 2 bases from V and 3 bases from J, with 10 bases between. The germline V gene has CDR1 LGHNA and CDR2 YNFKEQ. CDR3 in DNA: TGTGCCAGCAGCCAAATCAGGGGAGACACTGAAGCTTTCTTT. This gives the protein CASSQIRGDTEAFF.

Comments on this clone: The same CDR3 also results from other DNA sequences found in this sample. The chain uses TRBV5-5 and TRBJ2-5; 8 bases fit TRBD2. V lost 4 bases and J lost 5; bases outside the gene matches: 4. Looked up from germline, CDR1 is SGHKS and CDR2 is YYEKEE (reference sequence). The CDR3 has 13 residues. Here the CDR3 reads CASSRTSQETQYF. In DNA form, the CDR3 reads TGTGCCAGCAGCCGGACTAGCCAGGAGACCCAGTACTTC.

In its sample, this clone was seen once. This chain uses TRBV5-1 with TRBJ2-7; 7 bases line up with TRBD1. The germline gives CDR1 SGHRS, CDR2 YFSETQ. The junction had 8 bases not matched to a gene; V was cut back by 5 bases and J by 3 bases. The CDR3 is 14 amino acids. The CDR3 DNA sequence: TGCGCCAGCAGTCGGGACAGACCGGGCTACGAGCAGTACTTC. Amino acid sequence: CASSRDRPGYEQYF.

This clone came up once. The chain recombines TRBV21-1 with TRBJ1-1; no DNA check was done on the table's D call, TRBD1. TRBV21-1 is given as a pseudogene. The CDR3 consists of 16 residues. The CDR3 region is CASSKRDSRFNTEAFF. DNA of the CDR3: TGTGCCAGCAGCAAACGGGACAGCCGTTTCAACACTGAAGCTTTCTTT.

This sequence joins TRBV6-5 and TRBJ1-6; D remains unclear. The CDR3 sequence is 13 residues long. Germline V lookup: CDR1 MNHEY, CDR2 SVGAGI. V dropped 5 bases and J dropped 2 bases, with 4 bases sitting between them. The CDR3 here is CASSKPYNSPLHF. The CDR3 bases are TGTGCCAGCAGTAAGCCCTATAATTCACCCCTCCACTTT.

The CDR3 DNA follows: TGTGCCAGCAGTTTTGACGGGGAGTACCAAGAGACCCAGTACTTC. Protein: CASSFDGEYQETQYF. J is TRBJ2-5 and V is TRBV6-6; perhaps TRBD2 as D (5 bases). The germline V gene has CDR1 MNHNY and CDR2 SVGAGI (reference sequence). V was trimmed by 4 bases and J by 0 bases, leaving 12 bases between them. The CDR3 sequence is 15 residues long.